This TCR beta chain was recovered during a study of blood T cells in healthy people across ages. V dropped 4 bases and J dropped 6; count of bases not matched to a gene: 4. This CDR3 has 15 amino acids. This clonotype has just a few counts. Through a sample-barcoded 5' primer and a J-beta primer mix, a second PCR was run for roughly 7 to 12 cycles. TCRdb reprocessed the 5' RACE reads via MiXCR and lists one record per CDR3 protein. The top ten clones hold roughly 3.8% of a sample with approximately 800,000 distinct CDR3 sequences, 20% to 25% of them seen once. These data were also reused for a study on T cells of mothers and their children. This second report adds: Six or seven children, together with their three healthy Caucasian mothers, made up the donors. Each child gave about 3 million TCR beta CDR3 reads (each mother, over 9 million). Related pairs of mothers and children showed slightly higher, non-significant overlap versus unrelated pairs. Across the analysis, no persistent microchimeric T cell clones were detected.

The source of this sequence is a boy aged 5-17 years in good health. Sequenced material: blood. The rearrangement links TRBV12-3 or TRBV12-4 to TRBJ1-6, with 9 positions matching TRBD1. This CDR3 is CASSWDRAGNSPLHF. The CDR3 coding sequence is TGTGCCAGCAGTTGGGACAGGGCTGGTAATTCACCCCTCCACTTT.